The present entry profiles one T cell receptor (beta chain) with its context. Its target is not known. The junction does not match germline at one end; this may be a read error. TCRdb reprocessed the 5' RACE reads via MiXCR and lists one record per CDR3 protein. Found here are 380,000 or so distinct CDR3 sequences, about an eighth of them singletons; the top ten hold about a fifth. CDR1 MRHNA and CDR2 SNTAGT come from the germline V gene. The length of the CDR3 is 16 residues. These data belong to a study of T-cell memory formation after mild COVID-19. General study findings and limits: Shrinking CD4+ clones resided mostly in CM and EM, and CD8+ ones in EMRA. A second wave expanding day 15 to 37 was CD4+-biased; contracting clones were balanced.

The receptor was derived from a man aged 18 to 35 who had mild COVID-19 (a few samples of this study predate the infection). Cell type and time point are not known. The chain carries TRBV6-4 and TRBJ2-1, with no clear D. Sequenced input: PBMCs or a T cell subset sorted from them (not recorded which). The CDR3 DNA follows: TGTGCCAGCAGTGACTCGCCTCAGGAGTCTTACAGTGAGCAGTTCTTC. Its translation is CASSDSPQESYSEQFF.